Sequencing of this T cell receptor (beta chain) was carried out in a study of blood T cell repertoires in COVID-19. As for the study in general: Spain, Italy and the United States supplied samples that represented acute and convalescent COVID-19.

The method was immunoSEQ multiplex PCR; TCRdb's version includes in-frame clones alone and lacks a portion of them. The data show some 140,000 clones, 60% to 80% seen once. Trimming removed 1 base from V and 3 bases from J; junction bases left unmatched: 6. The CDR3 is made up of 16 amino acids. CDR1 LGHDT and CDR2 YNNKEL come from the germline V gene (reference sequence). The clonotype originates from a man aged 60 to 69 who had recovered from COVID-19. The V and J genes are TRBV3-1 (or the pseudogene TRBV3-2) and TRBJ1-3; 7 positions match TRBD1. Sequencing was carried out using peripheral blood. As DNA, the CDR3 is TGTGCCAGCAGCCAAGGACCGGGACAGAATGGAAACACCATATATTTT. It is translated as CASSQGPGQNGNTIYF.